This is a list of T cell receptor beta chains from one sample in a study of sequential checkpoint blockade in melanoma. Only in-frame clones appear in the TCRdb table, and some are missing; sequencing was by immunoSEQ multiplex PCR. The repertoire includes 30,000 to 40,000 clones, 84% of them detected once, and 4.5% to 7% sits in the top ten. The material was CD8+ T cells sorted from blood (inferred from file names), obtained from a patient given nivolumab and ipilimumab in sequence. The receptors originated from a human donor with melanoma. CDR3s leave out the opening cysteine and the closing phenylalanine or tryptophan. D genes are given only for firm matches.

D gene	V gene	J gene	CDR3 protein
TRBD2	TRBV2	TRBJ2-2	ATFPREGPVTGELF
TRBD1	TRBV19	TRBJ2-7	ASSLSTGAYEQY
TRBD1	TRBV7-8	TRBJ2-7	ASSLVGDSPYEQY
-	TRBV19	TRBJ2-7	ASSSTGYEQY
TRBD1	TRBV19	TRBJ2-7	ASSMMGQGYNEQY
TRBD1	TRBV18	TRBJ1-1	ASSPWTGGLNTEAF
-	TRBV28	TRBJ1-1	ASSYEPNTEAF
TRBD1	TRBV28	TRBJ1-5	ASSLEGAGNQPQH
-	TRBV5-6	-	ASSPGRGTIQY
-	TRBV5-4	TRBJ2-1	AYDGGNNEQF
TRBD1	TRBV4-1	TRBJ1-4	ASSQAGQGGEEKLF
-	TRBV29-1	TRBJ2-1	SADGIGVYNEQF
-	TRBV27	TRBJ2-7	ASSLSSQGPRGYEQY
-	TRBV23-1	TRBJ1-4	ASSSGRVWEKLF
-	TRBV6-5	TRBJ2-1	ASSYSRASSYNEQF
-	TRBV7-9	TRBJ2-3	ASRAQGGWTDTQY
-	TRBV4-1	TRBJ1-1	ASRGGRTEAF
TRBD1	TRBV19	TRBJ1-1	ASSIPGTVYMNTEAF
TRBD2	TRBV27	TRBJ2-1	ASSWLAGDAEQF
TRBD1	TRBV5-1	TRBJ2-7	ASSPGTDVYEQY
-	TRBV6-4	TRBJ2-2	ASSPQAGNTGELF
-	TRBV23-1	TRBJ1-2	ASSLPHRRAERSNYGYT
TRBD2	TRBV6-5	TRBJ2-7	ASSESGGDTYEQY
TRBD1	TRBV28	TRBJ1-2	ASSLLMTGGDYGYT
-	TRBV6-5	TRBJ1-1	ASSYSSNSPGTEAF
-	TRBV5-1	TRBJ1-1	ASSLEGTEAF
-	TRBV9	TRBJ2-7	ASSVGGGHEQY
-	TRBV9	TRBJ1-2	ASSLRRDGPYYGYT
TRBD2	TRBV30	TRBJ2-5	AWSHSGGAGETQY